These T cell receptor beta chains were read from a single sample in a study of CD8 T cells in Susac syndrome. TCRdb reprocessed the immunoSEQ multiplex PCR reads via MiXCR and lists one record per CDR3 protein. Of hundreds of thousands of distinct CDR3 sequences detected, 95% appear once; the ten largest clones hold less than 0.095%. Input material: CD4+ T cells from PBMCs. These receptors all stem from a human donor with multiple sclerosis. CDR3s include the opening cysteine and the closing phenylalanine or tryptophan. D genes are given only for firm matches. Where a row states a size, it is once, few, many or the class of an expanded clone; other rows omit it.

abundance: -
v_gene: TRBV30
j_gene: TRBJ1-2
d_gene: -
CDR3nt: TGTGCCTGGAGCTACCTACAGATGAGTTATGGCTACACCTTC
CDR3aa: CAWSYLQMSYGYTF

abundance: -
v_gene: TRBV7-9
j_gene: TRBJ2-3
d_gene: -
CDR3nt: TGTGCCAGCAGCTTATCTATGGGGGCAGATACGCAGTATTTT
CDR3aa: CASSLSMGADTQYF

abundance: -
v_gene: TRBV29-1
j_gene: TRBJ2-1
d_gene: TRBD2
CDR3nt: TGCAGCCATAGCGGGGGGGCGTACAATGAGCAGTTCTTC
CDR3aa: CSHSGGAYNEQFF

abundance: once
v_gene: TRBV29-1
j_gene: TRBJ2-7
d_gene: TRBD1
CDR3nt: TGCAGCGTATGGAGACAGGGGTCCCCTTACGAGCAGTACTTC
CDR3aa: CSVWRQGSPYEQYF

abundance: -
v_gene: TRBV7-9
j_gene: TRBJ2-5
d_gene: TRBD1
CDR3nt: TGTGCCAGCAGACGACCGGGACAGGGGTTAGAGACCCAGTACTTC
CDR3aa: CASRRPGQGLETQYF

abundance: -
v_gene: TRBV18
j_gene: TRBJ1-2
d_gene: -
CDR3nt: TGTGCCAGCTCACCAGACAGGCTCTATGGCTACACCTTC
CDR3aa: CASSPDRLYGYTF

abundance: -
v_gene: TRBV6-1
j_gene: TRBJ2-2
d_gene: TRBD1
CDR3nt: TGTGCCACCGCGGACAGGGGCAGAGGAGACACCGGGGAGCTGTTTTTT
CDR3aa: CATADRGRGDTGELFF

abundance: -
v_gene: TRBV29-1
j_gene: TRBJ1-1
d_gene: -
CDR3nt: TGCAGCGTGGATGACAGACGGGACACTGAAGCTTTCTTT
CDR3aa: CSVDDRRDTEAFF

abundance: -
v_gene: TRBV7-9
j_gene: TRBJ2-1
d_gene: -
CDR3nt: TGTGCCAGCAGCCAGACCGGGGCTAGCGAGCAGTTCTTC
CDR3aa: CASSQTGASEQFF

abundance: -
v_gene: TRBV30
j_gene: TRBJ1-1
d_gene: TRBD1
CDR3nt: TGTGCCTGGACCCAGGGGGACACTGAAGCTTTCTTT
CDR3aa: CAWTQGDTEAFF

abundance: once
v_gene: TRBV20-1
j_gene: TRBJ2-5
d_gene: -
CDR3nt: TGCAGTGCTAGTGTACGGGGCCAAGAGACCCAGTACTTC
CDR3aa: CSASVRGQETQYF

abundance: -
v_gene: TRBV7-6
j_gene: TRBJ2-1
d_gene: TRBD2
CDR3nt: TGTGCCAGCAGCTTAGCGCTAATAGCGGGACGCAATGAGCAGTTCTTC
CDR3aa: CASSLALIAGRNEQFF

abundance: -
v_gene: TRBV3-1
j_gene: TRBJ1-1
d_gene: -
CDR3nt: TGTGCCAGCAGCCAAGTTGGAGGGGTAGGAGCTTTCTTT
CDR3aa: CASSQVGGVGAFF

abundance: once
v_gene: TRBV9
j_gene: TRBJ2-1
d_gene: -
CDR3nt: TGTGCCAGCAGCGTGTCGCCTATAGCCTACAATGAGCAGTTCTTC
CDR3aa: CASSVSPIAYNEQFF

abundance: -
v_gene: TRBV20-1
j_gene: TRBJ2-3
d_gene: TRBD2
CDR3nt: TGCAGTGCCAGACTAGCGGGAGGGCTGAATACGCAGTATTTT
CDR3aa: CSARLAGGLNTQYF

abundance: -
v_gene: TRBV20-1
j_gene: TRBJ1-2
d_gene: TRBD1
CDR3nt: TGCAGTGCTACCGCACGACAGGGAGGTGGCTACACCTTC
CDR3aa: CSATARQGGGYTF

abundance: -
v_gene: TRBV27
j_gene: TRBJ1-2
d_gene: -
CDR3nt: TGTGCCAGCAGTCCACCCCCCGGGACTGCACCTAACTATGGCTACACCTTC
CDR3aa: CASSPPPGTAPNYGYTF

abundance: -
v_gene: TRBV7-6
j_gene: TRBJ2-3
d_gene: TRBD1
CDR3nt: TGTGCCAGCAGCAGCTCCAGGGGGCAGGCAGATACGCAGTATTTT
CDR3aa: CASSSSRGQADTQYF

abundance: -
v_gene: TRBV20-1
j_gene: TRBJ1-1
d_gene: -
CDR3nt: TGCAGTGCTATAGGCTGGACAGCCGGGAACACTGAAGCTTTCTTT
CDR3aa: CSAIGWTAGNTEAFF

abundance: -
v_gene: TRBV12-3/TRBV12-4
j_gene: TRBJ1-6
d_gene: TRBD1
CDR3nt: TGTGCCAGCAGGCAGGGGACAGGGGGCGCGAATTCCTATAATTCACCCCTCCACTTT
CDR3aa: CASRQGTGGANSYNSPLHF

abundance: -
v_gene: TRBV27
j_gene: TRBJ2-2
d_gene: -
CDR3nt: TGTGCCAGCAGTTCAAACCCGTGGGAACGAGAGCTGTTTTTT
CDR3aa: CASSSNPWERELFF

abundance: -
v_gene: TRBV5-5
j_gene: TRBJ2-4
d_gene: -
CDR3nt: TGTGCCAGCAGCTTGGCCTTACAGCGGACCCTAGCCAAAAACATTCAGTACTTC
CDR3aa: CASSLALQRTLAKNIQYF

abundance: -
v_gene: TRBV7-9
j_gene: TRBJ1-4
d_gene: -
CDR3nt: TGTGCCAGCAGCTTAGTACAGGGAGGAGGAGAAAAACTGTTTTTT
CDR3aa: CASSLVQGGGEKLFF

abundance: -
v_gene: TRBV12-3/TRBV12-4
j_gene: TRBJ2-7
d_gene: -
CDR3nt: TGTGCCAGCAGTTTTCACTCCATCAGCTCCTACGAGCAGTACTTC
CDR3aa: CASSFHSISSYEQYF

abundance: -
v_gene: TRBV28
j_gene: TRBJ1-1
d_gene: -
CDR3nt: TGTGCCAGCAGTTCCGGGACACCGGCTTTCTTT
CDR3aa: CASSSGTPAFF

abundance: -
v_gene: TRBV7-2
j_gene: TRBJ2-1
d_gene: TRBD2
CDR3nt: TGTGCCAGCAGCTTGGGTAGCGGGGTTGTGTACAATGAGCAGTTCTTC
CDR3aa: CASSLGSGVVYNEQFF

abundance: -
v_gene: TRBV29-1
j_gene: TRBJ2-3
d_gene: -
CDR3nt: TGCAGCGTTGAAATCCCAAGCACAGATACGCAGTATTTT
CDR3aa: CSVEIPSTDTQYF

abundance: -
v_gene: TRBV18
j_gene: TRBJ2-1
d_gene: -
CDR3nt: TGTGCCAGCTCACCCGAGTTTGAGCAGTTCTTC
CDR3aa: CASSPEFEQFF

abundance: -
v_gene: TRBV25-1
j_gene: TRBJ2-2
d_gene: TRBD2
CDR3nt: TGTGCCAGCAGTGAATCGGGGGGGCGCGGGGAGCTGTTTTTT
CDR3aa: CASSESGGRGELFF

abundance: -
v_gene: TRBV20-1
j_gene: TRBJ2-1
d_gene: -
CDR3nt: TGCAGTGCGTTGGAACGGAGCTACAATGAGCAGTTCTTC
CDR3aa: CSALERSYNEQFF

abundance: -
v_gene: TRBV20-1
j_gene: TRBJ1-1
d_gene: -
CDR3nt: TGCAGTGCTAGTGAGTTATTTGAAGCTTTCTTT
CDR3aa: CSASELFEAFF

abundance: -
v_gene: TRBV12-3/TRBV12-4
j_gene: TRBJ1-5
d_gene: -
CDR3nt: TGTGCCAGCAGGCCAGGGAGCGAAGGGGCCCAGCATTTT
CDR3aa: CASRPGSEGAQHF

abundance: once
v_gene: TRBV15
j_gene: TRBJ1-2
d_gene: TRBD1
CDR3nt: TGTGCCACCAGCAGAATCCGGACAGGGGGCGATGGCTACACCTTC
CDR3aa: CATSRIRTGGDGYTF

abundance: -
v_gene: TRBV4-1
j_gene: TRBJ1-2
d_gene: TRBD1
CDR3nt: TGCGCCAGCAGCCAAGCGTTGGGACAGGGGGCTCAGGGCTACACCTTC
CDR3aa: CASSQALGQGAQGYTF

abundance: -
v_gene: TRBV30
j_gene: TRBJ2-1
d_gene: -
CDR3nt: TGTGCCTGGAGAGCTGCGGAGGCACACAATGAGCAGTTCTTC
CDR3aa: CAWRAAEAHNEQFF

abundance: -
v_gene: TRBV3-1
j_gene: TRBJ2-2
d_gene: -
CDR3nt: TGTGCCAGCAGCCAAGATTCGCTTGGCGGCACCGGGGAGCTGTTTTTT
CDR3aa: CASSQDSLGGTGELFF

abundance: -
v_gene: TRBV28
j_gene: TRBJ2-1
d_gene: -
CDR3nt: TGTGCCAGCAGTTTGAACCAGCGGCAGTTCTTC
CDR3aa: CASSLNQRQFF

abundance: -
v_gene: TRBV4-1
j_gene: TRBJ2-7
d_gene: TRBD2
CDR3nt: TGCGCCAGCAGCCAAGATTCTAGCGGGAGCTTATACGAGCAGTACTTC
CDR3aa: CASSQDSSGSLYEQYF

abundance: -
v_gene: TRBV20-1
j_gene: TRBJ1-1
d_gene: -
CDR3nt: TGCAGTGCCAAACCCAGCGGTCGTGGAGCTTTCTTT
CDR3aa: CSAKPSGRGAFF

abundance: -
v_gene: TRBV11-2
j_gene: TRBJ2-1
d_gene: TRBD1
CDR3nt: TGTGCCAGCAGCTTAGCGGGACAGGGTTCACGCAATGAGCAGTTCTTC
CDR3aa: CASSLAGQGSRNEQFF

abundance: once
v_gene: TRBV2
j_gene: TRBJ2-7
d_gene: TRBD2
CDR3nt: TGTGCCAGCAATCCCAAGTGGGCTAGCGGGAACTACGAGCAGTACTTC
CDR3aa: CASNPKWASGNYEQYF

abundance: -
v_gene: TRBV19
j_gene: TRBJ2-7
d_gene: -
CDR3nt: TGTGCCAGTATGACCCGTGACAGAGGCTCCTACGAGCAGTACTTC
CDR3aa: CASMTRDRGSYEQYF

abundance: -
v_gene: TRBV3-1
j_gene: TRBJ2-1
d_gene: -
CDR3nt: TGTGCCAGCAGCCAAGATCTTGACAATGAGCAGTTCTTC
CDR3aa: CASSQDLDNEQFF

abundance: -
v_gene: TRBV30
j_gene: TRBJ2-3
d_gene: TRBD2
CDR3nt: TGTGCCTGGAGTCTCATGGGGGGGAGCACAGATACGCAGTATTTT
CDR3aa: CAWSLMGGSTDTQYF

abundance: -
v_gene: TRBV30
j_gene: TRBJ1-4
d_gene: -
CDR3nt: TGTGCCTGGAGTGCGGTAGCAACTAATGAAAAACTGTTTTTT
CDR3aa: CAWSAVATNEKLFF

abundance: -
v_gene: TRBV9
j_gene: TRBJ1-1
d_gene: TRBD1
CDR3nt: TGTGCCAGCAGCGTACAGGGGGAAAACACTGAAGCTTTCTTT
CDR3aa: CASSVQGENTEAFF

abundance: -
v_gene: TRBV7-9
j_gene: TRBJ2-5
d_gene: -
CDR3nt: TGTGCCAGCAGCCGCGGGCAGGACCAAGAGACCCAGTACTTC
CDR3aa: CASSRGQDQETQYF

abundance: -
v_gene: TRBV15
j_gene: TRBJ2-7
d_gene: TRBD1
CDR3nt: TGTGCCACCAGCCGTAGACAGGGATCCTACGAGCAGTACTTC
CDR3aa: CATSRRQGSYEQYF

abundance: -
v_gene: TRBV20-1
j_gene: TRBJ1-5
d_gene: -
CDR3nt: TGCAGTGCCAAGGACACCCGGTGGAATCAGCCCCAGCATTTT
CDR3aa: CSAKDTRWNQPQHF

abundance: -
v_gene: TRBV3-1
j_gene: TRBJ2-7
d_gene: -
CDR3nt: TGCGCCAGCAGCCAAGATATGCGAGGACAGTACTTC
CDR3aa: CASSQDMRGQYF

abundance: once
v_gene: TRBV11-3
j_gene: TRBJ2-3
d_gene: TRBD1
CDR3nt: TGTGCCAGCAGCTCAGCGGACAGGGCTGAAGATACGCAGTATTTT
CDR3aa: CASSSADRAEDTQYF

abundance: -
v_gene: TRBV29-1
j_gene: TRBJ1-1
d_gene: -
CDR3nt: TGCAGCGCATGGGATCCAGTAGCTTTCTTT
CDR3aa: CSAWDPVAFF

abundance: -
v_gene: TRBV15
j_gene: TRBJ2-5
d_gene: -
CDR3nt: TGTGCCACCAGCGGACTTCGAGACAGGCAAGAGACCCAGTACTTC
CDR3aa: CATSGLRDRQETQYF

abundance: -
v_gene: TRBV2
j_gene: TRBJ2-2
d_gene: -
CDR3nt: TGTGCCAGCAGTGTACAGGGTCACACCGGGGAGCTGTTTTTT
CDR3aa: CASSVQGHTGELFF

abundance: -
v_gene: TRBV15
j_gene: TRBJ1-1
d_gene: -
CDR3nt: TGTGCCACAAATCGCCGGGGCATGAACACTGAAGCTTTCTTT
CDR3aa: CATNRRGMNTEAFF